The text below deals with one T cell receptor beta chain. Its antigen is undetermined. This entry is derived from a study of T cells in localized non-small cell lung cancer. Study-wide results and limits: Overall survival was longer when the density of T cells in the blood was higher. Adjacent uninvolved lung tissue had the highest T cell clonality, exceeding tumor. Detection in adjacent lung was observed for a median around 59 of the top 100 tumor clones.

The CDR3 extends over 19 amino acids. The V end lost 5 bases, the J end lost 0 bases, and 20 bases lay between the germline ends. CDR1 and CDR2 (germline): SGHNT, YENEEA. Using immunoSEQ multiplex PCR, the repertoire was profiled, and TCRdb retains in-frame clones only, with some absent. The sample has about 980 clones; approximately 20% are singletons. This chain links TRBV11-3 with TRBJ2-6; tentatively, D is TRBD1 or TRBD2 (5 bases each). This specimen was normal lung tissue next to the tumor, taken before any cancer treatment. The clonotype originates from a male donor older than 55 with stage II squamous cell lung carcinoma. The CDR3, as DNA: TGTGCCAGCAGCCACGAACCGGGGACCTTACTCTCTGGGGCCAACGTCCTGACTTTC. Protein: CASSHEPGTLLSGANVLTF.